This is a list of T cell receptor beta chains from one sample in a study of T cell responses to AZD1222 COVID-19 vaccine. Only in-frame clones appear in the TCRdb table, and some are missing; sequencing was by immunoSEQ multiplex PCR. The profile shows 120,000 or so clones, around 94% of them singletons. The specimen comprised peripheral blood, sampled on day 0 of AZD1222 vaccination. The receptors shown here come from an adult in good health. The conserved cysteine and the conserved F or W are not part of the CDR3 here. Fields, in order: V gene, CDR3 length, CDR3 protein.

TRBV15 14 ATSRDTGGLPYGYT
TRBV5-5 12 ASSLTAPVRGYT
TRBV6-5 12 ASSYESDYQPQH
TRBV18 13 ASSPRRGAGGELF
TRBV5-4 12 ASSHQREAETQY
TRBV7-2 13 ASSPRTGQIYGYT
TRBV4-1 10 ASSQGVSPLH
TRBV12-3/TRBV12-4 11 ASSLDAVSRAF
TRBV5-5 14 ASSFGTSSYNSPLH
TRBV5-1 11 ASSLIGDTEAF
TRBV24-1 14 ATSDFTGGVGETQY
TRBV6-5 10 ASSRDTGELF
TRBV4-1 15 ASSRLGDTTRGDTQY
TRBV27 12 ASSDRGRYNEQF
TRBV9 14 ASSVLGRGEYNEQF
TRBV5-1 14 ASSLGPQVESYGYT
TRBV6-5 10 ASSPGDYGYT
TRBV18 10 ASGQGGNIQY
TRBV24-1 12 ATSDLVGGHGYT
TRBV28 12 ASSLTGGRDTQY
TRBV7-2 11 ASSLGSGNTIY
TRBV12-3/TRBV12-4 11 ASSPQGFTEAF
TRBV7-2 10 ASSLSYGGYT
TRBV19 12 ASTRDRRDSPLH
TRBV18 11 ASSPQGTNGYT
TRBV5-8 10 ASGTWSYGYT
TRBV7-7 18 ASSSLGTSDPLSSYNEQF